The 23 T cell receptor beta chains in this list originate from one sample, sequenced in a study of shared clonotypes between healthy human individuals. This table comes from immunoSEQ multiplex PCR, and its TCRdb copy is limited to in-frame clones, with some not included. Among 1,100,000 or so clones listed, approximately 78% were seen once. Source material: memory CD4+ T cells from PBMCs. Documented subset: CD45RA-negative fraction. Source of these receptors: a man younger than 35 in good health. Some clones in this sample may be carry-over from other donors' samples.

The rearrangement uses TRBV28 and TRBJ2-5, with 8 bases that match TRBD1. The CDR3 is made up of 14 amino acids. Trimming took 6 bases from V and 7 from J; bases not matched to a gene: 10. Looked up from germline, CDR1 is MDHEN and CDR2 is SYDVKM. In nucleotides, the CDR3 is TGTGCCAGCAGCTTAGTCCAGGGGGCCGGGACCCAGTACTTC. Protein: CASSLVQGAGTQYF.

This clone was seen just once. This rearrangement joins TRBV7-9 to TRBJ2-3; TRBD2 matches at 7 bases. Germline assignment: CDR1 SEHNR and CDR2 FQNEAQ (reference sequence). Germline trimming cut 5 bases from V and 1 base from J; bases unmatched to any gene: 9. The CDR3 loop spans 16 amino acids. The CDR3 is CASSLGGVSGTDTQYF. In DNA, the CDR3 is TGTGCCAGCAGCCTGGGAGGGGTTTCGGGCACAGATACGCAGTATTTT.

The chain employs TRBV7-9 and TRBJ2-4, with no clear D. V dropped 5 bases and J dropped 7 bases, with 12 bases sitting between them. Germline lookup yields CDR1 SEHNR and CDR2 FQNEAQ (reference sequence). The length of the CDR3 is 13 residues. The CDR3 here is CASSPSSLNIQYF. The CDR3 DNA is TGTGCCAGCAGCCCTAGTTCTTTGAACATTCAGTACTTC.

This rearrangement joins TRBV23-1 to TRBJ1-4; no reliable D call. TRBV23-1 is annotated as an ORF whose role is uncertain. The CDR3 runs 14 residues. Trimming removed 10 bases at V and 5 bases at J, with 17 bases between. The CDR3 protein is CATPPDFLNEKLFF. The CDR3 bases are TGCGCCACCCCGCCGGACTTCCTGAATGAAAAACTGTTTTTT.

The V call is TRBV5-4, the J call TRBJ2-7, with a tentative D call TRBD1 (6 bases). This CDR3 spans 13 amino acids. CDR1 is SGHNT, CDR2 YYREEE, per germline (reference sequence). Trimming took off 1 base at V and 12 bases at J, with 17 bases between the two ends. The CDR3 region is CASSLNSGAGRYF. The DNA for the CDR3 is TGTGCCAGCAGCTTGAATTCAGGGGCAGGACGGTACTTC. Supplemented by reference TRBV5-4 and TRBJ2-7, the full variable domain reads ETGVTQSPTHLIKTRGQQVTLRCSSQSGHNTVSWYQQALGQGPQFIFQYYREEENGRGNFPPRFSGLQFPNYSSELNVNALELDDSALYLCASSLNSGAGRYFGPGTRLTVT.

This clone was counted between two and nine times. The CDR3 protein is CASSIPGAPVRDTEAFF. CDR3 bases: TGTGCCAGTAGTATACCCGGGGCCCCTGTTCGGGACACTGAAGCTTTCTTT. This chain links TRBV19 with TRBJ1-1, with TRBD1 as a possible D gene (5 bases). Germline V lookup: CDR1 LNHDA, CDR2 SQIVND (reference sequence). V was shortened by 2 bases and J by 3 bases, with 19 bases between the two germline ends. The CDR3 runs 17 residues.

This clone was recorded once. The chain couples TRBV28 to TRBJ2-3; D possibly corresponds to TRBD2 (7 bases). The V gene's germline CDR1 is MDHEN and CDR2 SYDVKM. Trimming stripped 5 bases from V and 3 bases from J, with 18 bases between. The CDR3 covers 16 residues. The CDR3 is CASSRLTGRGTDTQYF. The CDR3 DNA reads as TGTGCCAGCAGTCGCCTCACAGGGAGGGGGACAGATACGCAGTATTTT.

This chain uses TRBV5-4 with TRBJ2-3, with D unclear. Germline CDR1 SGHNT, CDR2 YYREEE (reference sequence). V was pared by 2 bases and J by 0 bases, with 7 bases between. The CDR3 is made up of 14 amino acids. The CDR3 loop is CASSFGSSTDTQYF. CDR3 DNA sequence: TGTGCCAGCAGCTTCGGCTCGAGCACAGATACGCAGTATTTT.

This chain uses TRBV28 with TRBJ1-3; D is perhaps TRBD1 (5 bases). Germline V lookup: CDR1 MDHEN, CDR2 SYDVKM. The CDR3 is made up of 14 amino acids. The V end lost 7 bases, the J end lost 4 bases, and 14 bases lay between the germline ends. The CDR3 region is CASKPLGVGNTIYF. The CDR3, as DNA: TGTGCCAGCAAGCCCCTGGGGGTGGGAAACACCATATATTTT. The full variable domain, in which reference TRBV28 and TRBJ1-3 provide the parts outside the CDR3, is DVKVTQSSRYLVKRTGEKVFLECVQDMDHENMFWYRQDPGLGLRLIYFSYDVKMKEKGDIPEGYSVSREKKERFSLILESASTNQTSMYLCASKPLGVGNTIYFGEGSWLTVV.

CDR3 protein: CASSELVGGTDTQYF. In nucleotides, the CDR3 is TGTGCCAGCAGCGAACTAGTGGGTGGCACAGATACGCAGTATTTT. The gene calls are TRBV7-8 and TRBJ2-3; D is perhaps TRBD2 (5 bases). V was pared by 5 bases and J by 1 base, with 13 bases between. The CDR3 has 15 residues. Germline V gives CDR1 SGHVS, CDR2 FQNEAQ.

On this clone itself: With a much larger clone just one base away, this may be a read error. The genes are TRBV6-5 and TRBJ2-5; D is unclear. The CDR3 is 11 residues long. V lost 3 bases and J lost 2, with 1 base in between. Germline values: CDR1 MNHEY, CDR2 SVGAGI. CDR3 region: CASSYQETQYF. The CDR3, as DNA: TGTGCCAGCAGTTATCAAGAGACCCAGTACTTC.

V and J are TRBV28 and TRBJ2-7; the match to TRBD1 covers 7 bases. Germline V gene data show CDR1 as MDHEN and CDR2 as SYDVKM. The CDR3 is made up of 13 amino acids. Trimming removed 6 bases from V and 1 base from J; junction bases left unmatched: 3. In DNA, the CDR3 is TGTGCCAGCAGCTCGACAGGGTCCTACGAGCAGTACTTC. Its translation is CASSSTGSYEQYF.

The chain is built from TRBV5-1 and TRBJ2-5; tentative D call: TRBD2 (5 bases). The CDR3 is made up of 15 amino acids. Germline V gene lookup returns CDR1 SGHRS and CDR2 YFSETQ. Trimming took off 3 bases at V and 1 base at J, with 13 bases between the two ends. The CDR3 sequence: CASSSGPAGQETQYF. In DNA form, the CDR3 reads TGCGCCAGCAGCTCAGGACCGGCGGGCCAAGAGACCCAGTACTTC.

V and J are TRBV6-1 and TRBJ1-1; D not resolved. V lost 7 bases to trimming and J lost 5 bases, with 8 bases between them. This CDR3 spans 11 amino acids. The germline gives CDR1 MNHNS, CDR2 SASEGT. CDR3 in amino acids: CASIPRTEAFF. CDR3 sequence (DNA): TGTGCCAGCATCCCGCGGACTGAAGCTTTCTTT.

This clone has ten or more counts. The chain recombines TRBV19 with TRBJ1-1; 8 bases align to TRBD1. V lost 5 bases to trimming and J lost 1 base; unmatched junction nucleotides: 6. CDR1 LNHDA and CDR2 SQIVND come from the germline V gene (reference sequence). This CDR3 region has 15 residues. DNA of the CDR3: TGTGCCAGTAGTCAGGGACAGGCACCGAACACTGAAGCTTTCTTT. Protein product: CASSQGQAPNTEAFF.

The chain recombines TRBV18 with TRBJ2-2; D is possibly TRBD1 (5 bases). Germline V CDR1 and CDR2: KGHSH, LQKENI. The length of the CDR3 is 14 residues. Deletions cut 3 bases from V and 3 bases from J, with 8 bases between. CDR3 DNA sequence: TGTGCCAGCTCACCCTTCAGGGACACCGGGGAGCTGTTTTTT. This encodes CASSPFRDTGELFF.

This sequence joins TRBV18 and TRBJ1-2; no clear D. Germline V lookup: CDR1 KGHSH, CDR2 LQKENI. Deletions cut 2 bases from V and 8 bases from J, with 12 bases between. This CDR3 comprises 13 residues. The CDR3 nucleotides read TGTGCCAGCTCACCAGCAGGCCGCTCAGGCTACACCTTC. Residues: CASSPAGRSGYTF.

The chain combines TRBV18 with TRBJ2-1, with 8 nucleotides matching TRBD2. With 3 bases clipped from V and 6 bases from J, the junction kept 7 bases outside the gene matches. CDR3 length: 15 residues. Germline loops: CDR1 KGHSH, CDR2 LQKENI. The CDR3 protein is CASSPSGGVANEQFF. The CDR3 DNA is TGTGCCAGCTCACCTTCGGGAGGGGTGGCCAATGAGCAGTTCTTC. The full variable domain, rest sourced from reference TRBV18 and TRBJ2-1, is NAGVMQNPRHLVRRRGQEARLRCSPMKGHSHVYWYRQLPEEGLKFMVYLQKENIIDESGMPKERFSAEFPKEGPSILRIQQVVRGDSAAYFCASSPSGGVANEQFFGPGTRLTVL.

The chain recombines TRBV4-1 with TRBJ1-3; possibly TRBD1 for D (5 bases). The V and J ends lost 1 base and 0 bases respectively, with 16 bases between them. This CDR3 spans 18 amino acids. Germline loops: CDR1 MGHRA, CDR2 YSYEKL. Written as DNA, the CDR3 is TGCGCCAGCAGCCAAGGGTGGGGAGGGGCCGACTCTGGAAACACCATATATTTT. Protein sequence: CASSQGWGGADSGNTIYF.

The chain carries TRBV10-3 and TRBJ2-7; D is possibly TRBD2 (7 bases). Trimming removed 2 bases from V and 3 bases from J, with 11 bases in between. Per the germline V gene, CDR1 is ENHRY and CDR2 is SYGVKD. This CDR3 is 14 amino acids long. CDR3 protein: CAISERGASYEQYF. Here the CDR3 DNA reads TGTGCCATCAGTGAGCGGGGGGCTAGCTACGAGCAGTACTTC.

Only a few counts were recorded for this clone. The V gene is TRBV28, the J gene TRBJ1-2; no firm D call. Germline CDR1 and CDR2: MDHEN and SYDVKM. The ends were cut back, 3 bases at V and 5 bases at J, with 10 bases in the middle. This CDR3 is 13 amino acids long. CDR3 sequence: CASSFSPDYGYTF. The CDR3 nucleotides read TGTGCCAGCAGTTTTTCGCCAGATTATGGCTACACCTTC.

The V call is TRBV29-1, the J call TRBJ2-7; no firm D call. V was shortened by 4 bases and J by 6 bases, with 10 bases between the two germline ends. This CDR3 comprises 11 residues. Looked up from germline, CDR1 is SQVTM and CDR2 is ANQGSEA. The CDR3 spells CSVVLDSEQYF. The DNA for the CDR3 is TGCAGCGTTGTACTCGACTCCGAGCAGTACTTC.

This clone came up many times. Different DNA sequences within this sample yield the same CDR3. The chain employs TRBV4-3 and TRBJ2-2; D may be TRBD2 (6 bases). The V gene lost 0 bases and the J gene lost 1 base, with 9 bases spanning the gap. Germline CDR1 reads LGHNA; CDR2 reads YSLEER. The CDR3 is 16 residues long. The CDR3 nucleotides read TGCGCCAGCAGCCAAGATAAGGGACTGAACACCGGGGAGCTGTTTTTT. This gives the protein CASSQDKGLNTGELFF.